This passage covers 28 T cell receptor beta chains from one sample sequenced in a study of blood T cell repertoires in COVID-19 (dated by TCRdb to 2018 to 2020). The library was built by means of the immunoSEQ multiplex PCR assay. In its TCRdb copy, this immuneACCESS table keeps in-frame sequences only and misses some clones. Where compared with another copy, unresolved V genes explain less than half of these, and the others have no known cause. The sample includes roughly 190,000 clones, with about 80% observed a single time. Roughly 3% of the sample rests with the top ten. Specimen: peripheral blood. The receptors here all came from a human donor with acute or convalescent COVID-19. The donor label of this sample is uncertain.

In its sample, this clone was seen a few times. The chain couples TRBV7-6 to TRBJ1-6; 7 nucleotides line up with TRBD1. Germline assignment: CDR1 SGHVS and CDR2 FNYEAQ. The CDR3 covers 16 residues. Trimming removed 1 base from V and 6 bases from J; junction bases left unmatched: 6. The CDR3 region has the DNA TGTGCCAGCAGCTTAGTACAGGGGCGGTTTAATTCACCCCTCCACTTT. It translates to CASSLVQGRFNSPLHF.

The V call is TRBV25-1, the J call TRBJ1-2, with D unclear. The germline gives CDR1 MGHDK, CDR2 SYGVNS. The CDR3 sequence is 16 residues long. The V end lost 4 bases, the J end lost 7 bases, and 22 bases lay between the germline ends. CDR3 bases: TGTGCCAGCAGTGCCCGATGGGTGGGAGTTTCGGGTGGCTACACCTTC. Translating gives CASSARWVGVSGGYTF.

The J gene is TRBJ1-2, the V gene TRBV19; D not certain. Germline V gives CDR1 LNHDA, CDR2 SQIVND (reference sequence). The CDR3 contains 13 residues. V lost 4 bases and J lost 4, with 10 bases in between. The CDR3 is CASSTWLGYGYTF. DNA of the CDR3: TGTGCCAGTAGTACCTGGCTAGGCTATGGCTACACCTTC.

V and J are TRBV28 and TRBJ1-2, with 9 bases matching TRBD1. The CDR3 is made up of 14 amino acids. V lost 6 bases, J lost 9 bases, and 11 bases stayed unmatched. From germline, CDR1 is MDHEN and CDR2 SYDVKM. DNA for the CDR3: TGTGCCAGCAGCTCTCCGGGACAGGGTAGGAGCTACACCTTC. Its protein is CASSSPGQGRSYTF.

This clone was counted only a few times. This chain joins TRBV27 and TRBJ1-1; TRBD1 matches at 9 bases. Trimming at V came to 7 bases and at J to 5 bases, leaving 11 bases not matched to a gene. This CDR3 region has 15 residues. Germline CDR1 is MNHEY and CDR2 is SMNVEV (reference sequence). CDR3: CASKRPTGGGTEAFF. The CDR3 DNA reads TGTGCCAGCAAACGACCGACAGGGGGAGGAACTGAAGCTTTCTTT.

The rearrangement joins TRBV5-1 to TRBJ2-1, with 11 bases matching TRBD2. The CDR3 runs 17 residues. The germline V gene encodes CDR1 SGHRS and CDR2 YFSETQ. After removal of 0 bases from V and 5 bases from J, the junction contained 7 bases not matched to a gene. CDR3 residues: CASSLEIAGGFDNEQFF. The CDR3 bases are TGCGCCAGCAGCTTGGAAATAGCGGGGGGGTTTGACAATGAGCAGTTCTTC.

V and J are TRBV5-8 and TRBJ1-5; D perhaps matches TRBD1 (5 bases). The germline V gene has CDR1 SGHTS and CDR2 YDEGEE. Trimming left V 4 bases short and J 3 bases short, with 8 bases between. This CDR3 has 13 amino acids. The CDR3 here is CASSRTSNQPQHF. The CDR3 DNA reads TGTGCCAGCAGCAGGACATCCAATCAGCCCCAGCATTTT.

The chain links TRBV7-3 to TRBJ2-1; 8 bases align to TRBD2. Germline values: CDR1 SGHTA, CDR2 FQGTGA. V shed 2 bases, J shed 8 bases, and the junction held 8 bases outside the gene matches. The CDR3 is made up of 15 amino acids. DNA of the CDR3: TGTGCCAGCAGCTTAGTGGCGGGAGGTTATGATGAGCAGTTCTTC. Amino acid sequence: CASSLVAGGYDEQFF.

This clone turned up a few times. The chain combines TRBV25-1 with TRBJ1-5; the D gene is possibly TRBD1 (5 bases). The V end was cut by 0 bases, the J end by 7 bases, with 7 bases between. The CDR3 covers 13 residues. Germline loops: CDR1 MGHDK, CDR2 SYGVNS. CDR3 residues: CASSEYGGQPQHF. The CDR3 nucleotides are TGTGCCAGCAGTGAATACGGGGGGCAGCCCCAGCATTTT.

The V gene is TRBV27, the J gene TRBJ1-4; tentative D call: TRBD1 (5 bases). Trimming took 5 bases from V and 4 from J, leaving 14 bases between them. Germline CDR1 and CDR2: MNHEY and SMNVEV (reference sequence). The CDR3 is made up of 15 amino acids. The CDR3 DNA is TGTGCCAGCAGTCCTCAGGGTCCCGGTAATGAAAAACTGTTTTTT. Translating gives CASSPQGPGNEKLFF.

The chain recombines TRBV2 with TRBJ1-5, with TRBD1 identical over 9 bases. Germline V lookup: CDR1 SNHLY, CDR2 FYNNEI. This CDR3 is built from 15 residues. V trimming: 3 bases; J trimming: 6 bases; junction bases outside the gene matches: 6. The CDR3 here is CASSDGTGTVQPQHF. CDR3 sequence (DNA): TGTGCCAGCAGTGATGGGACAGGGACTGTTCAGCCCCAGCATTTT.

The chain employs TRBV5-6 and TRBJ1-1, with 7 bases fitting TRBD1. This CDR3 is built from 15 residues. The germline CDR1 and CDR2 sequences are SGHDT and YYEEEE. V trimming: 0 bases; J trimming: 4 bases; junction bases outside the gene matches: 6. The CDR3, as DNA: TGTGCCAGCAGCTTGGCCTATGCAGGGGGCACTGAAGCTTTCTTT. This sequence encodes CASSLAYAGGTEAFF.

The rearrangement uses TRBV27 and TRBJ2-3; 11 positions match TRBD1. Looked up from germline, CDR1 is MNHEY and CDR2 is SMNVEV (reference sequence). This CDR3 has 15 residues. The V and J ends lost 8 bases and 1 base, in that order; junction bases with no gene match: 5. The CDR3 region has the DNA TGTGCCAGCGGTCCGGGACAGGGGGGCACAGATACGCAGTATTTT. Translated, it gives CASGPGQGGTDTQYF.

This clone has only a few counts. The chain links TRBV2 to TRBJ1-2; D uncertain. CDR1 is SNHLY, CDR2 FYNNEI, per germline. The CDR3 consists of 13 residues. V was shortened by 9 bases and J by 8 bases, with 19 bases between the two germline ends. The CDR3 nucleotides are TGTGCCAGTTATGGGCAGAGGGCGGAGGGCTACACCTTC. This sequence encodes CASYGQRAEGYTF.

This chain links TRBV29-1 with TRBJ2-5, with 9 bases aligning to TRBD2. The CDR3 sequence is 15 residues long. CDR1 SQVTM and CDR2 ANQGSEA come from the germline V gene. J lost 0 bases, V lost 0 bases, and 2 bases had no gene match. CDR3 amino acids: CSVEETSGDQETQYF. Here the CDR3 DNA reads TGCAGCGTTGAAGAGACTAGCGGAGACCAAGAGACCCAGTACTTC.

V is TRBV19 and J is TRBJ2-7; the match to TRBD1 covers 10 bases. The CDR3 covers 14 residues. Germline V lookup: CDR1 LNHDA, CDR2 SQIVND (reference sequence). With 7 bases clipped from V and 0 bases from J, the junction kept 3 bases outside the gene matches. The CDR3 DNA sequence: TGTGCCAGTACTCGGGACAGGGGCTCCTACGAGCAGTACTTC. This translates into CASTRDRGSYEQYF.

The chain is built from TRBV2 and TRBJ1-4, with 10 bases aligning to TRBD1. The CDR3 loop spans 14 amino acids. Germline lookup yields CDR1 SNHLY and CDR2 FYNNEI. V trimming: 5 bases; J trimming: 7 bases; junction bases outside the gene matches: 4. As DNA, the CDR3 is TGTGCCAGCAGTCCGCGGACAGGGGGTGAAAAACTGTTTTTT. It translates to CASSPRTGGEKLFF.

This clone was detected only a few times. The V and J genes are TRBV28 and TRBJ1-5; TRBD1 might be the D (6 bases). Per the germline V gene, CDR1 is MDHEN and CDR2 is SYDVKM. The V and J ends lost 4 bases and 2 bases respectively, with 12 bases between them. CDR3 length: 15 amino acids. The CDR3 reads CASSSGGSRNQPQHF. In DNA form, the CDR3 reads TGTGCCAGCAGTTCGGGGGGCAGTCGCAATCAGCCCCAGCATTTT.

The chain uses TRBV27 and TRBJ2-1, with 10 bases aligning to TRBD2. The V gene's germline CDR1 is MNHEY and CDR2 SMNVEV (reference sequence). Trimming cost V 5 bases and J 6 bases; bases outside gene matches: 7. This CDR3 has 15 amino acids. Here the CDR3 DNA reads TGTGCCAGCAGTGCTCTTAAGCGGGAGGGCAATGAGCAGTTCTTC. This codes for CASSALKREGNEQFF.

CDR3 nucleotides: TGTGCCAGCTCCCCGGACAGCTCAGGTCAGCCCCAGCATTTT. It is translated as CASSPDSSGQPQHF. The rearrangement links TRBV18 to TRBJ1-5, with D maybe TRBD1 (6 bases). The CDR3 extends over 14 amino acids. Germline assignment: CDR1 KGHSH and CDR2 LQKENI. The V gene lost 6 bases and the J gene lost 6 bases, with 15 bases spanning the gap.

This clone was counted ten times or more. V and J are TRBV28 and TRBJ1-2; a weak D match, TRBD1 (5 bases). This CDR3 has 16 amino acids. Germline V lookup: CDR1 MDHEN, CDR2 SYDVKM. Trimming removed 3 bases from V and 0 bases from J, with 14 bases in between. CDR3 sequence: CASSFGRGGSNYGYTF. In nucleotides, the CDR3 is TGTGCCAGCAGTTTCGGGAGGGGAGGGTCTAACTATGGCTACACCTTC.

The CDR3 region has the DNA TGTGCCAGCAGTGAATTCGGGACGGGGGGTACGCAGTATTTT. It translates to CASSEFGTGGTQYF. The chain carries TRBV6-1 and TRBJ2-3, with 7 bases aligning to TRBD2. This CDR3 contains 14 residues. Germline V gene sequence: CDR1 MNHNS, CDR2 SASEGT. J gave up 8 bases and V 2 bases, and 7 bases lay outside the gene matches.

The rearrangement uses TRBV2 and TRBJ1-1, with a possible D match to TRBD1 (5 bases). The CDR3 is 13 residues long. V was shortened by 7 bases and J by 4 bases, with 13 bases between the two germline ends. Germline CDR1 is SNHLY and CDR2 is FYNNEI. The CDR3 DNA is TGTGCCAGCATCATCCGGGGGGGCACTGAAGCTTTCTTT. Translating it yields CASIIRGGTEAFF.

This clone was found once. The chain recombines TRBV6-6 with TRBJ2-1; 11 bases agree with TRBD2. Trimming removed 4 bases from V and 7 bases from J; junction bases left unmatched: 0. CDR3 length: 13 amino acids. Germline values: CDR1 MNHNY, CDR2 SVGAGI (reference sequence). For the CDR3, the DNA is TGTGCCAGCAGTTCTAGCGGGGGGAATGAGCAGTTCTTC. As protein: CASSSSGGNEQFF.

The V and J genes are TRBV27 and TRBJ1-1; 8 nucleotides line up with TRBD1. V was pared by 5 bases and J by 4 bases, with 6 bases of the junction left unmatched. The CDR3 runs 14 residues. Germline CDR1 MNHEY, CDR2 SMNVEV (reference sequence). The CDR3 spells CASSGQGRITEAFF. The DNA of the CDR3 is TGTGCCAGCAGTGGACAGGGAAGAATCACTGAAGCTTTCTTT.

This clone was seen a single time. V and J are TRBV5-1 and TRBJ1-4, with 7 nucleotides matching TRBD1. The CDR3 has 15 amino acids. The ends lost 7 bases at V and 5 bases at J; junction bases unmatched: 11. CDR1 is SGHRS and CDR2 is YFSETQ in the germline V gene. The CDR3 protein is CASVPTGALNEKLFF. The CDR3 DNA reads TGCGCCAGCGTACCTACAGGGGCCTTAAATGAAAAACTGTTTTTT.

The V call is TRBV6-4, the J call TRBJ1-1, with TRBD1 matching over 7 bases. V lost 6 bases and J lost 2; bases outside the gene matches: 3. The V gene's germline CDR1 is MRHNA and CDR2 SNTAGT. The CDR3 extends over 13 amino acids. The CDR3 here is CASSRDSNTEAFF. In DNA form, the CDR3 reads TGTGCCAGCAGCCGGGACAGCAACACTGAAGCTTTCTTT.

V and J are TRBV19 and TRBJ2-1, with 7 bases that match TRBD1. Germline loops: CDR1 LNHDA, CDR2 SQIVND (reference sequence). Losses at the gene ends were 3 bases for V and 4 bases for J; bases not matched to a gene: 9. This CDR3 is built from 16 residues. In nucleotides, the CDR3 is TGTGCCAGTAGTATGATGGGGACAGCTCTATACAATGAGCAGTTCTTC. It specifies CASSMMGTALYNEQFF.